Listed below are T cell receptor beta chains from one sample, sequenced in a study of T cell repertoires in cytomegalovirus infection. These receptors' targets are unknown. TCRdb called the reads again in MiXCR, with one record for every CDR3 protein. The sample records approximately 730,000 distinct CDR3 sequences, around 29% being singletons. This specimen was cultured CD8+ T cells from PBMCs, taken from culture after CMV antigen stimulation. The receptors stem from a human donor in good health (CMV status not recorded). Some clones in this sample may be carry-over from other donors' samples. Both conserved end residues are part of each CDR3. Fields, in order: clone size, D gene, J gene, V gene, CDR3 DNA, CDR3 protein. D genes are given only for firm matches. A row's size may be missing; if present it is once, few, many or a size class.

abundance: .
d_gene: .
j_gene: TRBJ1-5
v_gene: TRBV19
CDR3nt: TGTGCCAGTAGTATGATTGCGGCAGGCAATCAGCCCCAGCATTTT
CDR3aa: CASSMIAAGNQPQHF

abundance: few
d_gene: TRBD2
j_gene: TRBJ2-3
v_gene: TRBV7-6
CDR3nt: TGTGCCAGCAGCTTATATGAGCGGGAGAGCACAGATACGCAGTATTTT
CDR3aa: CASSLYERESTDTQYF

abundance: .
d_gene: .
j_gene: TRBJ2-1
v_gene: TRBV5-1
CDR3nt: TGCGCCAGCAGCTTGGACTCGTCCGCGTACAATGAGCAGTTCTTC
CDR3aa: CASSLDSSAYNEQFF

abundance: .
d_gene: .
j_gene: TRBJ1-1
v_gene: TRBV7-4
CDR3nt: TGTGCCAGCAGGCTCCGGGACACAATTGGAGCTTTCTTT
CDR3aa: CASRLRDTIGAFF

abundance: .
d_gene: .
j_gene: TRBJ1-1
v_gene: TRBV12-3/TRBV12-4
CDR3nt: TGTGCCAGCAGTTCGGGGACTAGGCATACTGAAGCTTTCTTT
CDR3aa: CASSSGTRHTEAFF

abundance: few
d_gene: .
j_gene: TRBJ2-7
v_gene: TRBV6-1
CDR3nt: TGTGCCAGCAAAAGAGGGAACTACGAGCAGTACTTC
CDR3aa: CASKRGNYEQYF

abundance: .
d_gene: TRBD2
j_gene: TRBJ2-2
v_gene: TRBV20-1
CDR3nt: TGCAGTGCTAGACCGACTAGCGGGGGCCGGTTGGACACCGGGGAGCTGTTTTTT
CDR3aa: CSARPTSGGRLDTGELFF

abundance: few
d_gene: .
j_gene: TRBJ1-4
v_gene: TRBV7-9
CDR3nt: TGTGCCAGCAGCCGACAGGTCGGGGGAGGTAATGAAAAACTGTTTTTT
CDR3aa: CASSRQVGGGNEKLFF

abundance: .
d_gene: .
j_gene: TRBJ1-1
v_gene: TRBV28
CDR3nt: TGTGCCGGGGGGGCGGACAGCACTGAAGCTTTCTTT
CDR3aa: CAGGADSTEAFF

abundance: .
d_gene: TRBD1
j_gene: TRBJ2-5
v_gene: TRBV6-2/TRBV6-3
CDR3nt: TGTGCCACCCGACGCCCCGCAGACAGGGGGCAAGAGACCCAGTACTTC
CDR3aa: CATRRPADRGQETQYF

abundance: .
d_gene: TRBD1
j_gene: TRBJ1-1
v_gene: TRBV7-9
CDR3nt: TGTGCCAGCAGCTCGCCACCTCCGAACAGGGGAAAGAACACTGAAGCTTTCTTT
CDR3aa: CASSSPPPNRGKNTEAFF

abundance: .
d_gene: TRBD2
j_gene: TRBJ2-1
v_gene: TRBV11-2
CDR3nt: TGTGCCAGCAGCTTAGCAGTTAGCGGGGGCAATGAGCAGTTCTTC
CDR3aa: CASSLAVSGGNEQFF

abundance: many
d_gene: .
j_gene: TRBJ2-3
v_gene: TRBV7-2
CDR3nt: TGTGCCAGCAGCTTCAGGGTCCGATTCACAGATACGCAGTATTTT
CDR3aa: CASSFRVRFTDTQYF

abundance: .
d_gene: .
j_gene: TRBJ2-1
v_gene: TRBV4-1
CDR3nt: TGCGCCAGCAGCCAAGGCTGGAGCTCCTACAATGAGCAGTTCTTC
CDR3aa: CASSQGWSSYNEQFF

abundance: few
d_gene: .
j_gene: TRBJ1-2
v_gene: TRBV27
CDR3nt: TGTGCCAGCAGGAGGGGGTACTATGGCTACACCTTC
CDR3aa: CASRRGYYGYTF

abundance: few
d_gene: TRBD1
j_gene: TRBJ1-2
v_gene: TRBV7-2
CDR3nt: TGTGCCAGCAGCGCTGGGACAGGGTATGACTATGGCTACACCTTC
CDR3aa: CASSAGTGYDYGYTF

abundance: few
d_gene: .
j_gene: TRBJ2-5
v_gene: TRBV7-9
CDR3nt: TGTGCCAGCAGCTCGTCGGTAGGAAGTCGGGGTCAAGAGACCCAGTACTTC
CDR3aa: CASSSSVGSRGQETQYF

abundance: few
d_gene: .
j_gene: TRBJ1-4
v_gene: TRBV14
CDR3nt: TGTGCCAGCAGCCAAGTCCCTGGGGGTGAAAAACTGTTTTTT
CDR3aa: CASSQVPGGEKLFF

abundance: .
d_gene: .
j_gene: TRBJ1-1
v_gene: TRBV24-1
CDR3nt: TGTGCCACCTCAGGGAAGATGAACACTGAAGCTTTCTTT
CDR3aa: CATSGKMNTEAFF

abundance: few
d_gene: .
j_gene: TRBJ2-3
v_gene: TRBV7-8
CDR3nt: TGTGCCAGCAGCTTTAATCAAGGGGATACGCAGTATTTT
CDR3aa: CASSFNQGDTQYF

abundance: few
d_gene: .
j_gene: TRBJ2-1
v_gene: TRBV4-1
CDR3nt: TGCGCCAGCAGCCAAGATTCGGTCACCTTCTCCTACAATGAGCAGTTCTTC
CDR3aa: CASSQDSVTFSYNEQFF

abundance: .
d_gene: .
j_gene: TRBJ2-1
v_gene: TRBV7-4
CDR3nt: TGTGCCAGCAATCAGGGGTCGGGGGTTAGCTCCTACAATGAGCAGTTCTTC
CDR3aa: CASNQGSGVSSYNEQFF